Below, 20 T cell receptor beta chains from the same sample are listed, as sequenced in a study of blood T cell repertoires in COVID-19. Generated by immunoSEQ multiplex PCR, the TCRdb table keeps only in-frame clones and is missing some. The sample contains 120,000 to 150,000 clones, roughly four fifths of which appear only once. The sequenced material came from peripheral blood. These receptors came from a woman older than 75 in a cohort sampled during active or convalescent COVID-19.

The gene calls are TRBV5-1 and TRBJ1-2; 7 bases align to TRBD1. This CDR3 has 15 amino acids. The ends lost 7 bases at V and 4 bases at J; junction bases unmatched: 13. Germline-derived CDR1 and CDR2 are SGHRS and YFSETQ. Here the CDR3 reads CASAYQQGQLYGYTF. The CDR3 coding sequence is TGCGCCAGCGCCTATCAACAGGGACAGCTCTATGGCTACACCTTC.

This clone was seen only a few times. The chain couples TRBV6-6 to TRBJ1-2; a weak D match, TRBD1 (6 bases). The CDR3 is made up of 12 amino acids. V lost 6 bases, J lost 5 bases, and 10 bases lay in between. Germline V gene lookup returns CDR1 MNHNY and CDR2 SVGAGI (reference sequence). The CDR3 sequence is CASSHRAYGYTF. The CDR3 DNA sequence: TGTGCCAGCAGCCACAGGGCGTATGGCTACACCTTC.

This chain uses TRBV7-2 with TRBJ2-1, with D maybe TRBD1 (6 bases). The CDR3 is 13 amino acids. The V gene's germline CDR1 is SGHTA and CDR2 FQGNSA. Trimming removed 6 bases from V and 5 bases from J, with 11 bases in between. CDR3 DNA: TGTGCCAGCAGGAGCAGGGGCCACAATGAGCAGTTCTTC. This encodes CASRSRGHNEQFF.

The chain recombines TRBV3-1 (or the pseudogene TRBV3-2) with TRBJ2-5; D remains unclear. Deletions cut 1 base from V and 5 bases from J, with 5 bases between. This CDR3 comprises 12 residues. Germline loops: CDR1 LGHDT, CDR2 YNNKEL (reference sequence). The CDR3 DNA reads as TGTGCCAGCAGCCAAGCAAGCGAGACCCAGTACTTC. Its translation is CASSQASETQYF.

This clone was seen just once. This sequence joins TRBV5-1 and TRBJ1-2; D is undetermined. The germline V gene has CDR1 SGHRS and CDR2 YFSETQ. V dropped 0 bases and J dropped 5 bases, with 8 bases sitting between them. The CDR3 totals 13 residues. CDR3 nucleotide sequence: TGCGCCAGCAGCTTGGCCGGTGAATATGGCTACACCTTC. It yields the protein CASSLAGEYGYTF.

The chain's CDR3 is CASSEPPFRAGTYNEQFF. The CDR3 coding sequence is TGTGCCAGCAGTGAACCCCCCTTTCGGGCGGGGACCTACAATGAGCAGTTCTTC. The J gene is TRBJ2-1, the V gene TRBV2; D is perhaps TRBD2 (6 bases). The length of the CDR3 is 18 residues. Germline CDR1 reads SNHLY; CDR2 reads FYNNEI. V was shortened by 2 bases and J by 2 bases, with 19 bases between the two germline ends.

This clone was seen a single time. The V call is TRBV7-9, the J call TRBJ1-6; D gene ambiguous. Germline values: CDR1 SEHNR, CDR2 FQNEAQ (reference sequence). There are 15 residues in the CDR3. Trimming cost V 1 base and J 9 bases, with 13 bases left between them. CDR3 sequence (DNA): TGTGCCAGCAGCTTAGATCTGGCCTCATCTTCACCCCTCCACTTT. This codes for CASSLDLASSSPLHF.

CDR3 bases: TGTGCCAGCAGTGAAAAAGGGGCGATCGAAAACATTCAGTACTTC. Its protein is CASSEKGAIENIQYF. V usage is TRBV2 and J usage is TRBJ2-4; the D gene is possibly TRBD1 (5 bases). The CDR3 runs to 15 residues. In germline, CDR1 is SNHLY, CDR2 FYNNEI. Deletions cut 2 bases from V and 5 bases from J, with 13 bases between. Full variable domain (remainder filled in from reference TRBV2 and TRBJ2-4): EPEVTQTPSHQVTQMGQEVILRCVPISNHLYFYWYRQILGQKVEFLVSFYNNEISEKSEIFDDQFSVERPDGSNFTLKIRSTKLEDSAMYFCASSEKGAIENIQYFGAGTRLSVL.

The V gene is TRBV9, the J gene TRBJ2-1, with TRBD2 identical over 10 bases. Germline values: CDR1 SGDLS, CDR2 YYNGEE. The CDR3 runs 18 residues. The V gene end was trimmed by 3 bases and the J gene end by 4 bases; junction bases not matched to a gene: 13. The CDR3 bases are TGTGCCAGCAGCGGAGGACTAAGCGGGGGGGCTCTATACAATGAGCAGTTCTTC. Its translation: CASSGGLSGGALYNEQFF.

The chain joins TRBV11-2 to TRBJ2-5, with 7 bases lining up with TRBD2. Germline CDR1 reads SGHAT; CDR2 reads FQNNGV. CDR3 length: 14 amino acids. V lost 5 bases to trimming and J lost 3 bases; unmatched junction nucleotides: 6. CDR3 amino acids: CASSAFGGKETQYF. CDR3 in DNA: TGTGCCAGCAGCGCCTTCGGGGGGAAAGAGACCCAGTACTTC.

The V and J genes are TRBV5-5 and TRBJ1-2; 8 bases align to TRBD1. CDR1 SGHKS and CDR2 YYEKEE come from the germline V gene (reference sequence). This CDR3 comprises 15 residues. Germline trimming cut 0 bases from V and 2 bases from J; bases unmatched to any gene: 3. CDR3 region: CASSLGQGSNYGYTF. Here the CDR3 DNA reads TGTGCCAGCAGCTTGGGACAGGGGTCGAACTATGGCTACACCTTC.

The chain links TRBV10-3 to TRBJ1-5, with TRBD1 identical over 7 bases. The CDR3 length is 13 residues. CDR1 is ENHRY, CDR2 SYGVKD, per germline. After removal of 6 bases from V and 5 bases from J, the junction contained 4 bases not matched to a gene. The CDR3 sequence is CAIRDRVYQPQHF. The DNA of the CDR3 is TGTGCCATCAGAGACAGGGTCTATCAGCCCCAGCATTTT.

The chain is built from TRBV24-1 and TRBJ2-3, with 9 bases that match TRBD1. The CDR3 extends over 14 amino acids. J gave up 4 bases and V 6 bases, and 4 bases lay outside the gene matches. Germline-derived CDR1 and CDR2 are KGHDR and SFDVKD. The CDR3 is CATSKQGAPDTQYF. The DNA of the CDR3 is TGTGCCACCAGTAAACAGGGGGCTCCAGATACGCAGTATTTT.

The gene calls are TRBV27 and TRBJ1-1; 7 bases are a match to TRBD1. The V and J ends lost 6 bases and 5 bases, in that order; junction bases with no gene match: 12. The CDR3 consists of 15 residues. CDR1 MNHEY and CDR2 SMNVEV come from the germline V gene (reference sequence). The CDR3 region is CASSSGPNRGTEAFF. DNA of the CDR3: TGTGCCAGCAGCTCGGGTCCCAACAGGGGAACTGAAGCTTTCTTT.

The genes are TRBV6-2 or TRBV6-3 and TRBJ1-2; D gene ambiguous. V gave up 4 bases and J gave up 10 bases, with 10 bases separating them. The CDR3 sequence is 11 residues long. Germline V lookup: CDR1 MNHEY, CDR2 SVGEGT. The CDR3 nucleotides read TGTGCCAGCAGTTTGGCGGGGATCTACACCTTC. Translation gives CASSLAGIYTF.

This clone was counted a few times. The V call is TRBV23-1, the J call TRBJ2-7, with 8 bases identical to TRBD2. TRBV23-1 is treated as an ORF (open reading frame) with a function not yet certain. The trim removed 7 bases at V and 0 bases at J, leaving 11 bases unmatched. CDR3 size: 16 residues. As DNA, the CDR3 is TGCGCCAGCATACAAGAGACTAGCGAGAGCTCCTACGAGCAGTACTTC. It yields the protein CASIQETSESSYEQYF.

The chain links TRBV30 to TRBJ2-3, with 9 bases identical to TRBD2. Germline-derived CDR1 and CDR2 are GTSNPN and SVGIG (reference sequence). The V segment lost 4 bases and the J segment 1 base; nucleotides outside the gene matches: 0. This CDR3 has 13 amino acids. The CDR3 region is CAWTSGGTDTQYF. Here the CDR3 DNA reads TGTGCCTGGACTAGCGGGGGCACAGATACGCAGTATTTT.

The CDR3, as DNA: TGCAGCTCCAAGAGCGGGTTTAGCACAGATACGCAGTATTTT. This gives the protein CSSKSGFSTDTQYF. The chain couples TRBV29-1 to TRBJ2-3, with D maybe TRBD2 (6 bases). The CDR3 length is 14 residues. Trimming left V 8 bases short and J 0 bases short, with 15 bases between. Germline V gene sequence: CDR1 SQVTM, CDR2 ANQGSEA.

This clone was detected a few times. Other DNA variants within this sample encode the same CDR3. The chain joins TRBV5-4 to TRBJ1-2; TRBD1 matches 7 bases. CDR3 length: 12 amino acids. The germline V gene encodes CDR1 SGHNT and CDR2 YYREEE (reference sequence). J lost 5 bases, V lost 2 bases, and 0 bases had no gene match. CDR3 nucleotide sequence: TGTGCCAGCAGCTTACAGGGGTATGGCTACACCTTC. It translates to CASSLQGYGYTF.

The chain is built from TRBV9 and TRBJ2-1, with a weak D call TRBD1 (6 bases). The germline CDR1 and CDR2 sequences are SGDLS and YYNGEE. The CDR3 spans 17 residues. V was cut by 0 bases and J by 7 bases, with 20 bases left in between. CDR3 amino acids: CASSVEWGQGLGNEQFF. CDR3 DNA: TGTGCCAGCAGCGTAGAATGGGGGCAGGGGTTGGGGAATGAGCAGTTCTTC.